Listed below are T cell receptor beta chains from one sample, sequenced in a study of blood T cell repertoires in COVID-19. TCRdb's copy holds only in-frame clones and misses some; the assay was immunoSEQ multiplex PCR. The sample holds 140,000 or so clones, around three quarters seen once. Sequenced material: peripheral blood. The receptors were gathered from a man between 50 and 59 years old with active or convalescent COVID-19. CDR3s include the opening cysteine and the closing phenylalanine or tryptophan. D genes are given only for firm matches. Size values are once, few and many counts, or a class for expanded clones, and some rows have none.

d_gene	len	j_gene	v_gene	abundance	CDR3aa	CDR3nt
.	17	TRBJ2-1	TRBV27	.	CASSFLGGGTSYNEQFF	TGTGCCAGCAGCTTCCTAGGGGGGGGAACCTCCTACAATGAGCAGTTCTTC
TRBD1	15	TRBJ2-5	TRBV7-9	.	CASSLQTGGGKTQYF	TGTGCCAGCAGCTTACAGACAGGGGGCGGAAAGACCCAGTACTTC
.	17	TRBJ1-3	TRBV11-2	.	CASSLITGGYSGNTIYF	TGTGCCAGCAGCTTAATCACCGGCGGCTACTCTGGAAACACCATATATTTT
.	16	TRBJ1-5	TRBV4-2	.	CASSQDQFGANQPQHF	TGTGCCAGCAGCCAAGACCAATTTGGGGCCAATCAGCCCCAGCATTTT
.	18	TRBJ2-1	TRBV7-9	.	CASSLAYLTGHRYNEQFF	TGTGCCAGCAGCTTAGCATATTTAACGGGACACCGCTACAATGAGCAGTTCTTC
.	15	TRBJ1-3	TRBV3-1/TRBV3-2	many	CASSQDRFSGNTIYF	TGTGCCAGCAGCCAAGACAGATTCTCTGGAAACACCATATATTTT
TRBD2	16	TRBJ2-5	TRBV6-1	.	CASSEGGLAGIETQYF	TGTGCCAGCAGTGAAGGGGGACTAGCGGGAATCGAGACCCAGTACTTC
.	14	TRBJ2-7	TRBV2	.	CASSAITARGEQYF	TGTGCCAGCAGTGCTATCACGGCCAGGGGAGAGCAGTACTTC
.	15	TRBJ2-1	TRBV28	few	CASTSALAGYNEQFF	TGTGCCAGCACCTCGGCTCTGGCGGGGTACAATGAGCAGTTCTTC
.	13	TRBJ2-5	TRBV21-1	.	CASTSRSQETQYF	TGTGCCAGCACCTCCCGGTCTCAAGAGACCCAGTACTTC
TRBD1	17	TRBJ2-7	TRBV18	once	CASSKGAGVAPNYEQYF	TGTGCCAGCTCGAAGGGGGCCGGAGTAGCGCCCAACTACGAGCAGTACTTC
.	12	TRBJ2-3	TRBV12-3/TRBV12-4	.	CASSFSTDTQYF	TGTGCCAGCAGTTTCAGTACCGATACGCAGTATTTT
TRBD2	14	TRBJ2-7	TRBV7-9	once	CASSPTSGSYEQYF	TGTGCCAGCAGCCCGACTAGCGGATCGTACGAGCAGTACTTC
TRBD1	17	TRBJ1-5	TRBV7-8	.	CASSVSTGTLSNQPQHF	TGTGCCAGCAGCGTCTCGACAGGGACGCTTAGCAATCAGCCCCAGCATTTT
.	15	TRBJ2-1	TRBV5-1	.	CASSVGGPSYNEQFF	TGCGCCAGCAGTGTGGGGGGGCCCTCCTACAATGAGCAGTTCTTC
TRBD1	16	TRBJ2-2	TRBV6-1	.	CASSDYRGPGTGELFF	TGTGCCAGCAGTGACTACAGGGGGCCCGGCACCGGGGAGCTGTTTTTT